Sequencing of this T cell receptor beta chain was carried out in a study of blood T cell repertoires in COVID-19. Study context: Whether acute or convalescent, the COVID-19 samples came from the United States, Italy and Spain. The analysed material was cDNA or gDNA that came from T cells, B-cell-depleted T cells, or PBMCs.

The length of the CDR3 is 16 residues. Per the original methods: Scientists estimated how many nucleated cells there were by amplifying reference gene primers. The data were produced by immunoSEQ multiplex PCR, yet TCRdb's version contains in-frame clones alone and is incomplete. The V and J calls and clone size are taken from that table; D and trimming were inferred from the DNA. The sample includes under 250,000 clones, around four fifths of them seen just once. The origin of this receptor is a woman in her 70s with active or convalescent COVID-19. Source material: peripheral blood. The chain employs TRBV21-1 and TRBJ1-1; TRBD1 was called by the table and not checked on the DNA. TRBV21-1 is shown as a pseudogene. The CDR3 nucleotides read TGTGCCAGCAGCAAAGCGCGGAGACAGGGAAACACTGAAGCTTTCTTT. It encodes CASSKARRQGNTEAFF.